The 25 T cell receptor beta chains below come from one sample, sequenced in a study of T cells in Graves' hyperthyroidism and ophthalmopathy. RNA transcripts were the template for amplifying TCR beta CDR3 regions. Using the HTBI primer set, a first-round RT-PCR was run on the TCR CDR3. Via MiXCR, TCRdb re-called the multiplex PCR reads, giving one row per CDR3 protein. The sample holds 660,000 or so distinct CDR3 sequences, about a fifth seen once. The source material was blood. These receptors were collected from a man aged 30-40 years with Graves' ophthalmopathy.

The CDR3 DNA reads TGTGCCAGCAGCTTCGGACAGAGGGACACTGAAGCTTTCTTT. Its protein is CASSFGQRDTEAFF. J is TRBJ1-1 and V is TRBV7-9; perhaps TRBD1 as D (6 bases). Trimming left V 3 bases short and J 3 bases short, with 11 bases between. CDR3 length equals 14 residues. Germline V gives CDR1 SEHNR, CDR2 FQNEAQ (reference sequence). The whole variable domain, remainder taken from reference TRBV7-9 and TRBJ1-1, is DTGVSQNPRHKITKRGQNVTFRCDPISEHNRLYWYRQTLGQGPEFLTYFQNEAQLEKSRLLSDRFSAERPKGSFSTLEIQRTEQGDSAMYLCASSFGQRDTEAFFGQGTRLTVV.

The chain's CDR3 is CASSLGAWAGNNEQFF. CDR3 sequence (DNA): TGTGCCAGCAGCTTAGGGGCTTGGGCGGGGAACAATGAGCAGTTCTTC. The chain has TRBV11-3 and TRBJ2-1; D is possibly TRBD2 (6 bases). Germline V gives CDR1 SGHNT, CDR2 YENEEA. The CDR3 covers 16 residues. The V and J ends lost 1 base and 5 bases respectively, with 15 bases between them.

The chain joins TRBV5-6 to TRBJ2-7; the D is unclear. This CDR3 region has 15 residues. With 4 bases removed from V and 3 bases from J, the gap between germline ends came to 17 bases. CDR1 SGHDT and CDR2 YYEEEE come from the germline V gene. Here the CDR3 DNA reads TGTGCCAGCAGCAGCGCAGAGGACGGCCACTACGAGCAGTACTTC. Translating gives CASSSAEDGHYEQYF.

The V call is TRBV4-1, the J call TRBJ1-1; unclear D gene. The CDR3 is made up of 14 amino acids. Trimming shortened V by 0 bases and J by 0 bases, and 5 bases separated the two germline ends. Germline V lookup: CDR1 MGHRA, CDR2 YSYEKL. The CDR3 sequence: CASSQDSLNTEAFF. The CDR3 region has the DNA TGCGCCAGCAGCCAAGATTCCTTGAACACTGAAGCTTTCTTT.

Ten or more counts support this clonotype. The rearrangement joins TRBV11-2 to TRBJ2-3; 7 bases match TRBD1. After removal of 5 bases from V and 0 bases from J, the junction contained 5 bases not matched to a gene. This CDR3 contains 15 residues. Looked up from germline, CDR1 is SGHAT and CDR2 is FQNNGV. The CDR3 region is CASSARQGSTDTQYF. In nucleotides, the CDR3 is TGTGCCAGCAGCGCCCGACAGGGCAGCACAGATACGCAGTATTTT.

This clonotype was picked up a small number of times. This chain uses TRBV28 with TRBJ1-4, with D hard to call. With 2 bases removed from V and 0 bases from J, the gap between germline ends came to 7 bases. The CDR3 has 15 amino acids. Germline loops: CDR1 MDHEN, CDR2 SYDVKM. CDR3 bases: TGTGCCAGCAGTTTAAACGGCACAACTAATGAAAAACTGTTTTTT. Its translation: CASSLNGTTNEKLFF.

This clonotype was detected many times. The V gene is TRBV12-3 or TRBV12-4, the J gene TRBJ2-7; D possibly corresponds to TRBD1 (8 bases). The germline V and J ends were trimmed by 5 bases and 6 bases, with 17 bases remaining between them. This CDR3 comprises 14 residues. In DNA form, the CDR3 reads TGTGCCAGCAGTAGCGGGACAGGTAGTGGCGAGCAGTACTTC. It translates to CASSSGTGSGEQYF.

DNA of the CDR3: TGTGCTAGTGGTTTGGGCCAAAAAGCCGGCGATGAGCAGTTCTTC. Its translation is CASGLGQKAGDEQFF. The chain joins TRBV12-5 to TRBJ2-1; the D is unclear. Trimming left V 1 base short and J 8 bases short, with 15 bases between. The CDR3 loop spans 15 amino acids. Germline V gene data show CDR1 as LGHNT and CDR2 as FRNRAP.

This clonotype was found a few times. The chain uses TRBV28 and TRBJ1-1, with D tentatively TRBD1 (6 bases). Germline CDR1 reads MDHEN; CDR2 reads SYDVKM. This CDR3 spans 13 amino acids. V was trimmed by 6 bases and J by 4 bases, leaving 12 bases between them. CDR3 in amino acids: CASRQGLGTEAFF. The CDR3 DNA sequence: TGTGCCAGCAGACAGGGACTAGGCACTGAAGCTTTCTTT.

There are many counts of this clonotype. The CDR3 region is CASSKGLAGAPSQFF. The CDR3 DNA reads TGTGCCAGCAGCAAGGGACTAGCGGGAGCGCCATCCCAGTTCTTC. V is TRBV11-2 and J is TRBJ2-1; 14 nucleotides line up with TRBD2. The V gene end was trimmed by 5 bases and the J gene end by 13 bases; junction bases not matched to a gene: 10. Germline values: CDR1 SGHAT, CDR2 FQNNGV. This CDR3 region has 15 residues.

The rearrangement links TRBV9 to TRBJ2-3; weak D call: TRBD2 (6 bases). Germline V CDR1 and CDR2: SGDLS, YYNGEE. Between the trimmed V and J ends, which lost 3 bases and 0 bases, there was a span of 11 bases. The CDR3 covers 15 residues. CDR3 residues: CASSGVAASTDTQYF. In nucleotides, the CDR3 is TGTGCCAGCAGCGGAGTAGCGGCTAGCACAGATACGCAGTATTTT. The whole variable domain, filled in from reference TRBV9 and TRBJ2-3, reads DSGVTQTPKHLITATGQRVTLRCSPRSGDLSVYWYQQSLDQGLQFLIQYYNGEERAKGNILERFSAQQFPDLHSELNLSSLELGDSALYFCASSGVAASTDTQYFGPGTRLTVL.

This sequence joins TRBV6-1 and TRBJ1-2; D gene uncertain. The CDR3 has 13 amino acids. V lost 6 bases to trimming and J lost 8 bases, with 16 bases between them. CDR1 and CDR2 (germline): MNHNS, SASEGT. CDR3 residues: CASSPPPGNGYTF. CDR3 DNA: TGTGCCAGCAGCCCTCCCCCGGGGAACGGCTACACCTTC.

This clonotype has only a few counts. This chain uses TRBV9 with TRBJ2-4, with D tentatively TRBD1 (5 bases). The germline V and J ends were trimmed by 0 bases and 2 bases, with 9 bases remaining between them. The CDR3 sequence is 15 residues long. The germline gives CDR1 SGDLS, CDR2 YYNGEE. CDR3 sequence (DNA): TGTGCCAGCAGCGTAGGGGGCTTAACCAAAAACATTCAGTACTTC. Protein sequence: CASSVGGLTKNIQYF.

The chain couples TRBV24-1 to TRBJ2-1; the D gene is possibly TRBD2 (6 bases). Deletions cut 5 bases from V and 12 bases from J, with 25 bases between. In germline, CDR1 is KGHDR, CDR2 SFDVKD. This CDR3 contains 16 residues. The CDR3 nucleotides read TGTGCCACCAGTGTAGCAAACGGACTATTAGAAGAAGGGCAGTTCTTC. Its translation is CATSVANGLLEEGQFF.

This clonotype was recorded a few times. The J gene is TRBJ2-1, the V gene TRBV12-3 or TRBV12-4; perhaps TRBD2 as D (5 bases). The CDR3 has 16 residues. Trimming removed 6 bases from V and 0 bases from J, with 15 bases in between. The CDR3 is CASSQGRASSYNEQFF. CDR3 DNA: TGTGCCAGCAGCCAAGGGCGGGCGAGCTCCTACAATGAGCAGTTCTTC.

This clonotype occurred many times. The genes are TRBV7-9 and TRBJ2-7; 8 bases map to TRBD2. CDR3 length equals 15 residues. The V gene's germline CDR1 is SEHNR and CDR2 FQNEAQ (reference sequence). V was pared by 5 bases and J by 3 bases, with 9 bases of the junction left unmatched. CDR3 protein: CASSPSSGLHYEQYF. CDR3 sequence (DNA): TGTGCCAGCAGCCCGTCTAGCGGGTTGCACTACGAGCAGTACTTC.

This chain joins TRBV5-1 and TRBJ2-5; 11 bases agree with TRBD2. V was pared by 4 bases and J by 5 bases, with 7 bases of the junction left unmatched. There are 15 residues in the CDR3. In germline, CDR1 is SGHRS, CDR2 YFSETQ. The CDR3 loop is CASSQGLAGGETQYF. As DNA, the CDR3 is TGCGCCAGCAGCCAAGGACTAGCGGGCGGCGAGACCCAGTACTTC.

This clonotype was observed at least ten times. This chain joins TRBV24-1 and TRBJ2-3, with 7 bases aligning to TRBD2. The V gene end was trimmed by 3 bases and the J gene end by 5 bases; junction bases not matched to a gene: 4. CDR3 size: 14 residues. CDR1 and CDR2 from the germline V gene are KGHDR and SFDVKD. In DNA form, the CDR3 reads TGTGCCACCAGTGATCTCGGGACTAAAGATACGCAGTATTTT. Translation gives CATSDLGTKDTQYF.

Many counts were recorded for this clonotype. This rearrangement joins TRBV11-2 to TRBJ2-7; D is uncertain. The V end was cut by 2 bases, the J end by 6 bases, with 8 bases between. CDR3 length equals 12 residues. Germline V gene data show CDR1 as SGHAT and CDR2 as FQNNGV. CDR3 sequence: CASSLMGGEQYF. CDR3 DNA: TGTGCCAGCAGCTTAATGGGCGGCGAGCAGTACTTC.

The DNA of the CDR3 is TGTGCCAGCAGGCCCGAGGCAGATAATGAAAAACTGTTTTTT. It yields the protein CASRPEADNEKLFF. This chain links TRBV6-1 with TRBJ1-4; D remains ambiguous. Trimming removed 6 bases at V and 4 bases at J, with 12 bases between. The CDR3 extends over 14 amino acids. CDR1 is MNHNS and CDR2 is SASEGT in the germline V gene.

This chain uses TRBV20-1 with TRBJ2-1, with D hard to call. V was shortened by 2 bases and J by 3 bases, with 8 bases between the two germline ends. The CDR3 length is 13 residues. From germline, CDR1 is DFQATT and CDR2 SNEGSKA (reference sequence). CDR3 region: CSARRLNYNEQFF. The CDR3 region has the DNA TGCAGTGCTAGAAGGTTAAACTACAATGAGCAGTTCTTC.

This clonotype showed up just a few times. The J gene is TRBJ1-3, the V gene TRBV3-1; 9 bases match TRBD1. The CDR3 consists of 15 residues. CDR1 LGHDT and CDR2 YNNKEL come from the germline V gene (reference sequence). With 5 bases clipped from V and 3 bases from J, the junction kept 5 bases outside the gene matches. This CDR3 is CASSAGTGHGNTIYF. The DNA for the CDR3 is TGTGCCAGCAGCGCCGGGACAGGGCATGGAAACACCATATATTTT.

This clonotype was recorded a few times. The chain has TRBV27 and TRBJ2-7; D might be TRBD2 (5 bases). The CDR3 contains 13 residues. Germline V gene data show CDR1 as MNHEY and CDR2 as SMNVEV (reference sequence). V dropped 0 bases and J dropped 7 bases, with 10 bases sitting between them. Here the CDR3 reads CASSLSSRGEQYF. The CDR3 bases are TGTGCCAGCAGTTTATCGTCCCGGGGAGAGCAGTACTTC.

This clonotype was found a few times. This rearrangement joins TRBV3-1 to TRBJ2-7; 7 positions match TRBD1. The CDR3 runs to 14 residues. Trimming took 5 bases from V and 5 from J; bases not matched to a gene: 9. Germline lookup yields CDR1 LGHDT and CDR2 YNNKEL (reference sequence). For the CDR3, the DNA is TGTGCCAGCAGCTACCGGACAGGAATAGACGAGCAGTACTTC. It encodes CASSYRTGIDEQYF.

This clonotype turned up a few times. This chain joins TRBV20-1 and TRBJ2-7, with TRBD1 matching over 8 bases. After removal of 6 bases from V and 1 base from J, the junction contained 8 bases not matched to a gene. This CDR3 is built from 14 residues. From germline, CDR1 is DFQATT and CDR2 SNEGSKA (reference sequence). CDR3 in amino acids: CSAVDRVRSYEQYF. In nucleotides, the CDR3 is TGCAGTGCCGTGGACAGGGTGCGTTCCTACGAGCAGTACTTC.